Each of the 31 T cell receptor beta chains below was sequenced from the same sample in a study of blood T cell repertoires in COVID-19. Sequenced by immunoSEQ multiplex PCR; TCRdb stores in-frame clones only, minus some. This sample carries roughly 220,000 clones, 90% of them seen once, and the ten largest clones take about 15%. Sequencing input: PBMCs or T cells enriched from blood (not recorded which). Receptor source: a man under 40 who had been exposed to COVID-19.

This sequence joins TRBV13 and TRBJ1-6; no definite D call. V gave up 0 bases and J gave up 10 bases, with 4 bases separating them. CDR3 size: 12 residues. CDR1 and CDR2 (germline): PRHDT, FYEKMQ (reference sequence). The CDR3 region is CASSLGPSPLHF. CDR3 nucleotide sequence: TGTGCCAGCAGCTTAGGTCCATCACCCCTCCACTTT.

This clone was recorded only once. This chain links TRBV21-1 with TRBJ1-5. TRBV21-1 is termed a pseudogene. The CDR3 loop spans 17 amino acids. CDR3 protein: CASSKERERVSNQPQHF. The CDR3 region has the DNA TGTGCCAGCAGCAAAGAGAGGGAGCGGGTTAGCAATCAGCCCCAGCATTTT.

J is TRBJ2-7 and V is TRBV3-1 (or the pseudogene TRBV3-2), with D perhaps TRBD1 (5 bases). Germline loops: CDR1 LGHDT, CDR2 YNNKEL (reference sequence). The CDR3 runs 16 residues. With 1 base removed from V and 0 bases from J, the gap between germline ends came to 13 bases. In DNA form, the CDR3 reads TGTGCCAGCAGCCAAGCCGCAGGGCTAGGCTCCTACGAGCAGTACTTC. Translated: CASSQAAGLGSYEQYF.

The chain links TRBV14 to TRBJ2-3; no reliable D call. The CDR3 runs 15 residues. V was clipped by 1 base and J by 4 bases, with 12 bases between them. Per germline, CDR1 SGHDN and CDR2 FVKESK. The DNA for the CDR3 is TGTGCCAGCAGCCAAGGCGGCTCCGTAGCAGATACGCAGTATTTT. It codes for CASSQGGSVADTQYF.

V is TRBV5-1 and J is TRBJ2-3; 7 bases agree with TRBD1. This CDR3 has 14 amino acids. The germline gives CDR1 SGHRS, CDR2 YFSETQ. J was trimmed by 0 bases and V by 9 bases; bases with no gene match: 7. Here the CDR3 DNA reads TGCGCCACCGGACCGGGACAGAGCACAGATACGCAGTATTTT. Translating it yields CATGPGQSTDTQYF.

The chain couples TRBV9 to TRBJ1-4; D unclear. The V and J ends lost 5 bases and 7 bases respectively, with 15 bases between them. The germline gives CDR1 SGDLS, CDR2 YYNGEE. CDR3 size: 14 residues. This CDR3 reads CASSSTYGSEKLFF. CDR3 bases: TGTGCCAGCAGTAGTACGTATGGGAGTGAAAAACTGTTTTTT.

This chain uses TRBV19 with TRBJ2-2; 9 bases align to TRBD2. The length of the CDR3 is 18 residues. After removal of 5 bases from V and 3 bases from J, the junction contained 13 bases not matched to a gene. Germline CDR1 LNHDA, CDR2 SQIVND (reference sequence). CDR3 sequence reads: CASSPGFAGGRHTGELFF. CDR3 DNA sequence: TGTGCCAGTAGTCCCGGGTTCGCGGGGGGGAGGCACACCGGGGAGCTGTTTTTT.

The chain recombines TRBV5-1 with TRBJ1-6; perhaps TRBD1 as D (5 bases). The CDR3 has 16 amino acids. Germline CDR1 and CDR2: SGHRS and YFSETQ. The V gene lost 1 base and the J gene lost 1 base, with 9 bases spanning the gap. For the CDR3, the DNA is TGCGCCAGCAGCTTGAGGGGTGGGTCCTATAATTCACCCCTCCACTTT. The encoded protein is CASSLRGGSYNSPLHF.

This clone came up once. The V and J genes are TRBV29-1 and TRBJ2-7, with TRBD1 identical over 7 bases. The germline CDR1 and CDR2 sequences are SQVTM and ANQGSEA. Trimming removed 1 base from V and 5 bases from J; junction bases left unmatched: 2. This CDR3 spans 12 amino acids. In nucleotides, the CDR3 is TGCAGCGTTGAAGCGCAGGGGGACGAGCAGTACTTC. Residues: CSVEAQGDEQYF.

The sample holds a few counts of this clone. The chain uses TRBV5-1 and TRBJ2-5; D not certain. The CDR3 is 14 amino acids. Trimming stripped 0 bases from V and 1 base from J, with 7 bases between. CDR1 is SGHRS and CDR2 is YFSETQ in the germline V gene. Here the CDR3 reads CASSLDLSQETQYF. DNA of the CDR3: TGCGCCAGCAGCTTGGACTTGAGCCAAGAGACCCAGTACTTC.

The V and J genes are TRBV5-8 and TRBJ2-1, with TRBD2 matching 15 bases. J gave up 2 bases and V 0 bases, and 3 bases lay outside the gene matches. This CDR3 region has 18 residues. The germline CDR1 and CDR2 sequences are SGHTS and YDEGEE. The CDR3 reads CASSLGGLAGGPYNEQFF. As DNA, the CDR3 is TGTGCCAGCAGCTTGGGAGGACTAGCGGGGGGGCCCTACAATGAGCAGTTCTTC.

V is TRBV4-2 and J is TRBJ2-2, with 10 bases matching TRBD2. After removal of 4 bases from V and 3 bases from J, the junction contained 2 bases not matched to a gene. CDR3 length: 15 residues. Germline loops: CDR1 LGHNA, CDR2 YNFKEQ. Here the CDR3 reads CASSPAGGYTGELFF. The CDR3 DNA sequence: TGTGCCAGCAGCCCAGCGGGGGGGTACACCGGGGAGCTGTTTTTT.

The chain employs TRBV19 and TRBJ2-3; no firm D call. Trimming removed 1 base from V and 9 bases from J, with 8 bases in between. The CDR3 sequence is 12 residues long. Germline V gives CDR1 LNHDA, CDR2 SQIVND (reference sequence). The CDR3 region has the DNA TGTGCCAGTAGTATAGGGTCAGCGACGCAGTATTTT. Translating gives CASSIGSATQYF. Variable domain in full (rest from reference TRBV19 and TRBJ2-3): DGGITQSPKYLFRKEGQNVTLSCEQNLNHDAMYWYRQDPGQGLRLIYYSQIVNDFQKGDIAEGYSVSREKKESFPLTVTSAQKNPTAFYLCASSIGSATQYFGPGTRLTVL.

This rearrangement joins TRBV12-2 to TRBJ2-7; the table's D call TRBD1 went unverified against the DNA. TRBV12-2 is a pseudogene locus. The CDR3 extends over 13 amino acids. The CDR3 sequence is CASRLCGTYEQYF. DNA of the CDR3: TGTGCAAGTCGCTTATGTGGCACCTACGAGCAGTACTTC.

The chain links TRBV5-1 to TRBJ2-7; possible D gene TRBD2, 6 bases. Germline lookup yields CDR1 SGHRS and CDR2 YFSETQ. This CDR3 contains 13 residues. V dropped 4 bases and J dropped 6 bases, with 14 bases sitting between them. CDR3 loop: CASSLGGAVEQYF. In nucleotides, the CDR3 is TGCGCCAGCAGCCTAGGAGGGGCAGTCGAGCAGTACTTC.

The chain is built from TRBV5-1 and TRBJ2-5, with 14 nucleotides matching TRBD2. The CDR3 is 16 amino acids. In germline, CDR1 is SGHRS, CDR2 YFSETQ. With V trimmed by 4 bases and J by 3 bases, 5 bases remained unmatched. CDR3 residues: CASSQGGLAGEETQYF. The CDR3 DNA reads TGCGCCAGCAGCCAAGGGGGACTAGCGGGGGAAGAGACCCAGTACTTC.

The V call is TRBV2, the J call TRBJ2-6, with TRBD1 identical over 7 bases. The CDR3 length is 16 residues. V trimming: 6 bases; J trimming: 7 bases; junction bases outside the gene matches: 12. The germline V gene encodes CDR1 SNHLY and CDR2 FYNNEI. CDR3 nucleotides: TGTGCCAGCAGATTACAGGGGCTTTTGGGAGCCAACGTCCTGACTTTC. It translates to CASRLQGLLGANVLTF.

The rearrangement links TRBV6-7 to TRBJ2-1; 8 nucleotides match TRBD1. TRBV6-7 is an ORF for which the function is uncertain. The CDR3 covers 16 residues. The V and J ends lost 6 bases and 8 bases, in that order; junction bases with no gene match: 15. CDR3 DNA: TGTGCCAGCAGCCAACAACAGGGGGTCATCGGCGATGAGCAGTTCTTC. Translated: CASSQQQGVIGDEQFF.

This clone is a singleton in its sample. The chain uses TRBV27 and TRBJ2-7; 8 bases map to TRBD2. Looked up from germline, CDR1 is MNHEY and CDR2 is SMNVEV (reference sequence). The trim removed 5 bases at V and 4 bases at J, leaving 10 bases unmatched. The CDR3 spans 15 residues. The CDR3 loop is CASSMLGLAGYEQYF. In DNA, the CDR3 is TGTGCCAGCAGTATGCTAGGACTAGCTGGGTACGAGCAGTACTTC.

The chain carries TRBV9 and TRBJ1-2; TRBD1 matches 8 bases. The V gene end was trimmed by 4 bases and the J gene end by 5 bases; junction bases not matched to a gene: 10. CDR3 length equals 15 residues. Germline V CDR1 and CDR2: SGDLS, YYNGEE. In DNA, the CDR3 is TGTGCCAGCAGCACCCGGGCAGGGGGCGGGTATGGCTACACCTTC. As protein: CASSTRAGGGYGYTF.

V gene TRBV25-1 combines with J gene TRBJ1-1, with TRBD1 identical over 7 bases. The CDR3 runs 15 residues. J gave up 5 bases and V 2 bases, and 8 bases lay outside the gene matches. CDR1 is MGHDK, CDR2 SYGVNS, per germline. The DNA for the CDR3 is TGTGCCAGCAGTGAAGTAAGGAGGGGGCGGACTGAAGCTTTCTTT. Protein sequence: CASSEVRRGRTEAFF.

V usage is TRBV12-3 or TRBV12-4 and J usage is TRBJ1-1; TRBD1 is a possible D gene (5 bases). This CDR3 has 13 residues. Trimming took 3 bases from V and 7 from J, leaving 12 bases between them. CDR3 sequence: CASSFGHWGEAFF. The CDR3 DNA is TGTGCCAGCAGTTTTGGACACTGGGGTGAAGCTTTCTTT.

The genes are TRBV15 and TRBJ2-7; tentative D call: TRBD1 (6 bases). Germline loops: CDR1 LNHNV, CDR2 YYDKDF (reference sequence). With 0 bases removed from V and 5 bases from J, the gap between germline ends came to 14 bases. The CDR3 sequence is 15 residues long. CDR3 sequence: CATSRDWTARNEQYF. The CDR3 coding sequence is TGTGCCACCAGCAGAGATTGGACAGCGAGGAACGAGCAGTACTTC.

This clone was found once. The chain is built from TRBV3-1 (or the pseudogene TRBV3-2) and TRBJ1-6; D may be TRBD1 (6 bases). Per germline, CDR1 LGHDT and CDR2 YNNKEL (reference sequence). The V gene lost 1 base and the J gene lost 7 bases, with 11 bases spanning the gap. The CDR3 is 15 residues long. CDR3 loop: CASSQGGQSNSPLHF. The CDR3 nucleotides are TGTGCCAGCAGCCAAGGAGGACAGAGCAATTCACCCCTCCACTTT.

This clone has a handful of counts. J is TRBJ1-3 and V is TRBV5-1; TRBD1 agrees at 7 bases. The ends lost 0 bases at V and 2 bases at J; junction bases unmatched: 5. CDR1 is SGHRS, CDR2 YFSETQ, per germline. This CDR3 is built from 16 residues. The CDR3 DNA sequence: TGCGCCAGCAGCTTGGAGGTGACAGGGACTGGAAACACCATATATTTT. Its protein product is CASSLEVTGTGNTIYF.

The V call is TRBV29-1, the J call TRBJ1-1, with TRBD1 as a possible D gene (6 bases). The CDR3 is 13 residues long. V gave up 7 bases and J gave up 8 bases, with 20 bases separating them. The V gene's germline CDR1 is SQVTM and CDR2 ANQGSEA. The CDR3 loop is CSAASWGTSEAFF. The CDR3 nucleotides read TGCAGCGCCGCCTCCTGGGGGACATCCGAAGCTTTCTTT.

The chain uses TRBV5-1 and TRBJ2-2; 8 bases fit TRBD1. Germline trimming cut 4 bases from V and 7 bases from J; bases unmatched to any gene: 15. The germline V gene has CDR1 SGHRS and CDR2 YFSETQ. There are 17 residues in the CDR3. The CDR3 protein is CASSPFLDRVQGGELFF. The CDR3, as DNA: TGCGCCAGCAGCCCGTTCCTGGACAGGGTCCAAGGCGGGGAGCTGTTTTTT.

The chain carries TRBV4-1 and TRBJ2-7, with D possibly TRBD1 on 6 matching bases. V lost 4 bases, J lost 1 base, and 23 bases lay in between. There are 18 residues in the CDR3. CDR1 MGHRA and CDR2 YSYEKL come from the germline V gene. CDR3 protein: CASSPSNFVGTRSYEQYF. CDR3 in DNA: TGCGCCAGCAGCCCATCAAACTTCGTCGGGACACGTTCCTACGAGCAGTACTTC.

The V gene is TRBV25-1, the J gene TRBJ1-6; TRBD1 matches 8 bases. Trimming at V came to 3 bases and at J to 10 bases, leaving 5 bases not matched to a gene. The CDR3 length is 14 residues. CDR1 and CDR2 from the germline V gene are MGHDK and SYGVNS. This CDR3 is CASSETGDWSPLHF. The CDR3, as DNA: TGTGCCAGCAGTGAGACAGGGGATTGGTCACCCCTCCACTTT.

The chain couples TRBV25-1 to TRBJ2-3, with D possibly being TRBD2 (6 bases). The V and J ends lost 1 base and 3 bases respectively, with 11 bases between them. The CDR3 is 15 amino acids. Looked up from germline, CDR1 is MGHDK and CDR2 is SYGVNS. For the CDR3, the DNA is TGTGCCAGCAGTGAATCTTGGGGGGTGACAGATACGCAGTATTTT. This codes for CASSESWGVTDTQYF.

This chain uses TRBV5-1 with TRBJ1-1; tentatively, D is TRBD1 (5 bases). V dropped 0 bases and J dropped 1 base, with 16 bases sitting between them. Germline CDR1 reads SGHRS; CDR2 reads YFSETQ. The CDR3 is 17 residues long. The CDR3 DNA follows: TGCGCCAGCAGCTTGGTCGGGGCGGGGCTCGCGAACACTGAAGCTTTCTTT. Residues: CASSLVGAGLANTEAFF.